This T cell receptor (beta chain) is drawn from a study of cytomegalovirus exposure and HLA in healthy donors. Use of 60 Vbeta and 13 Jbeta primers characterized the PCR. Only in-frame clones appear in the TCRdb table, and some are missing; sequencing was by immunoSEQ multiplex PCR. This table holds around 130,000 clones, approximately 72% found once. This receptor was identified in a man between 18 and 29 years old in good health and CMV-seronegative. Material for sequencing was PBMCs.

The CDR3 DNA reads TGCAGCGTTGCCAATTGGTACGGCACTGAAGCTTTCTTT. Translated, it gives CSVANWYGTEAFF. The J gene is TRBJ1-1, the V gene TRBV29-1; D is undetermined. V dropped 4 bases and J dropped 4 bases, with 13 bases sitting between them. Per the germline V gene, CDR1 is SQVTM and CDR2 is ANQGSEA. This CDR3 is 13 amino acids long. Combining the CDR3 with reference TRBV29-1 and TRBJ1-1 gives the whole variable domain SAVISQKPSRDICQRGTSLTIQCQVDSQVTMMFWYRQQPGQSLTLIATANQGSEATYESGFVIDKFPISRPNLTFSTLTVSNMSPEDSSIYLCSVANWYGTEAFFGQGTRLTVV.